These T cell receptor beta chains were read from a single sample in a study of response to subunit inactivated influenza vaccine. A single record per CDR3 protein comes from TCRdb applying MiXCR to the RT-PCR reads. The sample shows around 600,000 distinct CDR3 sequences, about 11% of them seen only once. These data are also associated with another study on T cells expressing NK-cell markers.

The material sequenced was PBMCs from blood, taken on the day of vaccination. The receptor source for this set is a man aged 50-59 years who received an inactivated influenza vaccine. CDR3s include the opening cysteine and the closing phenylalanine or tryptophan. Fields, in order: V gene, clone size, J gene, D gene, CDR3 protein, CDR3 DNA. D genes are given only for firm matches. Clone size is stated in some rows and not others, as once, few, many or a class when expanded.

V: TRBV20-1
size: many
J: TRBJ2-7
D: -
CDR3: CSASGTAGNEQYF
DNA: TGCAGTGCTTCCGGGACGGCGGGCAACGAGCAGTACTTC

V: TRBV27
size: many
J: TRBJ2-1
D: TRBD2
CDR3: CASSLRLAGGPEQFF
DNA: TGTGCCAGCAGTTTACGACTAGCGGGGGGCCCAGAGCAGTTCTTC

V: TRBV12-3/TRBV12-4
size: few
J: TRBJ2-7
D: -
CDR3: CASSINTVSVDEQYF
DNA: TGTGCCAGCAGCATAAATACAGTGTCCGTGGACGAGCAGTACTTC

V: TRBV11-1
size: few
J: TRBJ2-1
D: TRBD2
CDR3: CASRQSTGTGGTSGRAEQFF
DNA: TGTGCCAGCAGACAATCAACCGGGACAGGAGGGACTAGCGGGAGGGCCGAGCAGTTCTTC

V: TRBV12-3/TRBV12-4
size: many
J: TRBJ2-3
D: -
CDR3: CASSLREGTDTQYF
DNA: TGTGCCAGCAGTTTAAGGGAGGGCACAGATACGCAGTATTTT

V: TRBV12-3/TRBV12-4
size: -
J: TRBJ1-1
D: TRBD1
CDR3: CASNPDRRDEAFF
DNA: TGTGCCAGCAACCCGGACAGGCGGGATGAAGCTTTCTTT

V: TRBV7-2
size: -
J: TRBJ2-5
D: TRBD2
CDR3: CASSSRAGDETQYF
DNA: TGTGCCAGCAGCTCCAGAGCGGGGGATGAGACCCAGTACTTC

V: TRBV7-3
size: -
J: TRBJ2-3
D: TRBD1
CDR3: CASSLDRGNTDTQYF
DNA: TGTGCCAGCAGCTTGGACAGGGGGAACACAGATACGCAGTATTTT

V: TRBV7-2
size: -
J: TRBJ2-1
D: -
CDR3: CASSWRTGGDEQFF
DNA: TGTGCCAGCAGCTGGAGGACCGGCGGGGATGAGCAGTTCTTC

V: TRBV11-2
size: -
J: TRBJ2-3
D: -
CDR3: CASSFQVRGTDTQYF
DNA: TGTGCCAGCAGCTTCCAAGTCAGGGGCACAGATACGCAGTATTTT

V: TRBV12-3/TRBV12-4
size: few
J: TRBJ2-7
D: TRBD2
CDR3: CASSLVRGGSYEQYF
DNA: TGTGCCAGCAGTTTAGTCCGCGGGGGATCCTACGAGCAGTACTTC

V: TRBV7-9
size: few
J: TRBJ2-2
D: TRBD1
CDR3: CASSPRDRPNTGELFF
DNA: TGTGCCAGCAGCCCAAGGGACAGACCGAACACCGGGGAGCTGTTTTTT

V: TRBV7-2
size: -
J: TRBJ2-7
D: TRBD2
CDR3: CASSLALLAGEQYF
DNA: TGTGCCAGCAGCTTAGCATTACTAGCGGGGGAGCAGTACTTC

V: TRBV12-3/TRBV12-4
size: many
J: TRBJ1-3
D: -
CDR3: CASTIGGKEGNTIYF
DNA: TGTGCCAGCACCATAGGGGGGAAGGAAGGGAACACCATATATTTT

V: TRBV19
size: many
J: TRBJ2-1
D: -
CDR3: CATLGGAYNEQFF
DNA: TGTGCCACCCTGGGCGGAGCTTACAATGAGCAGTTCTTC

V: TRBV19
size: few
J: TRBJ1-1
D: TRBD1
CDR3: CASSITDRGNTEAFF
DNA: TGTGCCAGTAGTATCACAGACAGGGGGAACACTGAAGCTTTCTTT

V: TRBV5-1
size: -
J: TRBJ1-5
D: TRBD1
CDR3: CASSDRDRGTSSNQPQHF
DNA: TGCGCCAGCAGCGACCGGGACAGGGGAACCTCTAGCAATCAGCCCCAGCATTTT

V: TRBV29-1
size: many
J: TRBJ2-1
D: TRBD2
CDR3: CSATSRPTSGRSGEQFF
DNA: TGCAGCGCCACATCTCGCCCGACTAGCGGGAGGTCTGGTGAGCAGTTCTTC

V: TRBV28
size: -
J: TRBJ2-2
D: TRBD2
CDR3: CASSSRRGRARTGELFF
DNA: TGTGCCAGCAGTTCACGACGCGGGAGGGCCCGGACCGGGGAGCTGTTTTTT

V: TRBV3-1
size: many
J: TRBJ1-6
D: TRBD1
CDR3: CASGYGTGKNSPLHF
DNA: TGTGCCAGCGGTTATGGGACAGGGAAGAATTCACCCCTCCACTTT

V: TRBV4-2
size: few
J: TRBJ2-7
D: -
CDR3: CASSQAGFPYDYEQYF
DNA: TGTGCCAGCAGCCAAGCGGGCTTCCCATACGACTACGAGCAGTACTTC

V: TRBV20-1
size: many
J: TRBJ1-5
D: -
CDR3: CSAAGELSNQPQHF
DNA: TGCAGTGCAGCAGGGGAATTGAGCAATCAGCCCCAGCATTTT

V: TRBV10-3
size: few
J: TRBJ2-5
D: TRBD2
CDR3: CAISTLGTTQETQYF
DNA: TGTGCCATCAGTACCCTAGGGACTACACAAGAGACCCAGTACTTC

V: TRBV12-3/TRBV12-4
size: many
J: TRBJ1-2
D: -
CDR3: CASSLGPQSRNGYTF
DNA: TGTGCCAGCAGTTTAGGTCCACAGTCGAGGAATGGCTACACCTTC

V: TRBV5-1
size: many
J: TRBJ2-1
D: -
CDR3: CASSLAGVNYNEQFF
DNA: TGCGCCAGCAGCTTGGCAGGTGTGAACTACAATGAGCAGTTCTTC

V: TRBV5-1
size: many
J: TRBJ2-5
D: TRBD2
CDR3: CASRQAGRYQETQYF
DNA: TGCGCCAGCAGACAAGCGGGGAGGTACCAAGAGACCCAGTACTTC

V: TRBV7-3
size: many
J: TRBJ2-2
D: -
CDR3: CASSPGDTGELFF
DNA: TGTGCCAGCAGCCCTGGGGACACCGGGGAGCTGTTTTTT

V: TRBV3-1
size: -
J: TRBJ2-3
D: -
CDR3: CASSQAGSALRDTQYF
DNA: TGTGCCAGCAGCCAGGCCGGGTCAGCCCTCCGTGATACGCAGTATTTT

V: TRBV20-1
size: many
J: TRBJ2-7
D: TRBD2
CDR3: CSASSSGGSSYEQYF
DNA: TGCAGTGCTAGTAGCAGCGGGGGTAGCTCCTACGAGCAGTACTTC

V: TRBV7-8
size: -
J: TRBJ2-5
D: -
CDR3: CASLGTAGHVETQYF
DNA: TGTGCCAGCCTGGGAACAGCGGGACACGTGGAGACCCAGTACTTC

V: TRBV23-1
size: -
J: TRBJ1-1
D: -
CDR3: CASSQPGGDTEAFF
DNA: TGCGCCAGCAGTCAGCCGGGGGGCGATACTGAAGCTTTCTTT

V: TRBV29-1
size: few
J: TRBJ2-1
D: TRBD2
CDR3: CSVVPSGRYNEQFF
DNA: TGCAGCGTTGTCCCTAGCGGGAGATACAATGAGCAGTTCTTC

V: TRBV4-3
size: -
J: TRBJ2-3
D: TRBD2
CDR3: CASSQVLAGDTQYF
DNA: TGCGCCAGCAGCCAAGTTTTAGCGGGAGACACGCAGTATTTT

V: TRBV7-8
size: -
J: TRBJ2-4
D: -
CDR3: CASSLERGFGNIQYF
DNA: TGTGCCAGCAGCTTAGAGAGAGGGTTTGGAAACATTCAGTACTTC

V: TRBV29-1
size: -
J: TRBJ2-5
D: -
CDR3: CSVETRDSSSIDQYF
DNA: TGCAGCGTTGAGACCCGCGATTCCTCTAGTATCGACCAGTACTTC

V: TRBV24-1
size: few
J: TRBJ2-2
D: -
CDR3: CATSDPSRGELFF
DNA: TGTGCCACCAGTGACCCATCTCGCGGGGAGCTGTTTTTT

V: TRBV20-1
size: -
J: TRBJ2-2
D: -
CDR3: CSATGGGDTGELFF
DNA: TGCAGTGCTACCGGAGGGGGGGACACCGGGGAGCTGTTTTTT

V: TRBV11-2
size: few
J: TRBJ2-2
D: TRBD2
CDR3: CASSLGPTSGYTGELFF
DNA: TGTGCCAGCAGCTTAGGCCCCACTAGCGGCTACACCGGGGAGCTGTTTTTT

V: TRBV4-3
size: few
J: TRBJ1-2
D: -
CDR3: CASSQDAQGNYGYTF
DNA: TGCGCCAGCAGCCAAGATGCCCAGGGGAACTATGGCTACACCTTC

V: TRBV20-1
size: -
J: TRBJ2-7
D: -
CDR3: CSARGDPGQGHYEQYF
DNA: TGCAGTGCTAGAGGCGATCCTGGTCAAGGACACTACGAGCAGTACTTC

V: TRBV18
size: -
J: TRBJ2-5
D: -
CDR3: CASSPLLYQETQYF
DNA: TGTGCCAGCTCACCACTGCTGTACCAAGAGACCCAGTACTTC

V: TRBV20-1
size: few
J: TRBJ2-1
D: -
CDR3: CSAESEVNEQFF
DNA: TGCAGTGCGGAGTCAGAAGTCAATGAGCAGTTCTTC

V: TRBV11-2
size: few
J: TRBJ2-1
D: TRBD2
CDR3: CASSFGLAGASYNEQFF
DNA: TGTGCCAGCAGCTTTGGTCTAGCGGGCGCCTCCTACAATGAGCAGTTCTTC

V: TRBV12-3/TRBV12-4
size: -
J: TRBJ1-1
D: -
CDR3: CASSLAAEAFF
DNA: TGTGCCAGCAGTTTAGCGGCTGAAGCTTTCTTT

V: TRBV20-1
size: few
J: TRBJ1-2
D: TRBD1
CDR3: CSASGQAHYGYTF
DNA: TGCAGTGCTAGTGGACAGGCGCACTATGGCTACACCTTC

V: TRBV30
size: -
J: TRBJ2-1
D: -
CDR3: CAWSPLGYNEQFF
DNA: TGTGCCTGGAGTCCCTTGGGATACAATGAGCAGTTCTTC

V: TRBV11-1
size: -
J: TRBJ2-1
D: TRBD2
CDR3: CASSGARERGGFDNEQFF
DNA: TGTGCCAGCAGCGGGGCACGCGAACGGGGGGGCTTCGACAATGAGCAGTTCTTC

V: TRBV5-1
size: -
J: TRBJ2-1
D: -
CDR3: CASSLVSVVWDEQFF
DNA: TGCGCCAGCAGCTTGGTTTCGGTAGTATGGGATGAGCAGTTCTTC

V: TRBV18
size: -
J: TRBJ1-1
D: TRBD1
CDR3: CASSPIPGQGTEAFF
DNA: TGTGCCAGCTCACCTATCCCGGGACAGGGAACTGAAGCTTTCTTT

V: TRBV25-1
size: few
J: TRBJ1-4
D: -
CDR3: CASSDGGRGEKLFF
DNA: TGTGCCAGCAGTGACGGGGGGAGGGGTGAAAAACTGTTTTTT